This TCR beta chain appears in the sequencing data of a study of T cell responses to AZD1222 COVID-19 vaccine. Germline CDR1 MNHNS, CDR2 SASEGT. The CDR3 sequence is 14 residues long. Between the trimmed V and J ends, which lost 2 bases and 1 base, there was a span of 8 bases. Whole-study results and caveats: The breadth and depth of Spike-specific TCRs increased once two AZD1222 doses had been given. Vaccine-related CD4 TCRs covered spike, predominating at 160-218 and 743-854.

Generated by immunoSEQ multiplex PCR, the TCRdb table keeps only in-frame clones and is missing some. The data contain some 190,000 clones, approximately 92% of them singletons. Details on this clone: As yet, its antigen is unknown.

This sequence was found in an adult in good health. The sample was peripheral blood, taken on day 0 of AZD1222 vaccination. The chain recombines TRBV6-1 with TRBJ1-1; D is ambiguous. DNA for the CDR3: TGTGCCAGCAGTGAAAGTCAGCCGAACACTGAAGCTTTCTTT. Its protein is CASSESQPNTEAFF.